This TCR beta chain was sequenced during a study of cytomegalovirus exposure and HLA in healthy donors. The CDR3 extends over 14 amino acids. V lost 5 bases and J lost 4, with 11 bases in between. The germline V gene encodes CDR1 SGHTA and CDR2 FQGNSA. Likely unrecorded immune exposures existed in these nominally healthy donors. Study-wide results and limits: Some highly shared sequence variants likely arose as a pipeline artifact. Another analysis was done later, and it associated 16,951 TCR beta sequences with HLA alleles at 0.05 false discovery rate.

Researchers ran the PCR with 60 Vbeta and 13 Jbeta primers. Profiled with immunoSEQ multiplex PCR; TCRdb holds only in-frame clones, not every one. The sample carries around 120,000 clones, approximately 80% recorded once. As to this clone: What it recognizes is unknown.

The specimen was PBMCs. This sequence joins TRBV7-2 and TRBJ1-4; D is unclear. The TCR comes from a woman aged 40 to 50 in good health and CMV-seropositive. The CDR3 DNA follows: TGTGCCAGCAGCCTTTCAGAGGGTAATGAAAAACTGTTTTTT. Amino acids: CASSLSEGNEKLFF.